The source of this TCR beta chain is a study of spatial heterogeneity in lung cancer (dated by TCRdb to 2018 to 2020). With respect to the entire study: Beta-chain transcripts were consistently detected in greater numbers than alpha-chain transcripts, which likely reflected higher beta-chain transcript abundance. At surgery, both alpha and beta chains were TCR-sequenced in around 240 tumor regions, 63 to 65 matched nontumor lung samples and just over 55 PBMC samples. Nonsynonymous mutation counts, determined by whole-exome sequencing of tumor tissue, were related to TCR repertoire features. In the raw uncorrected reads, each unique combination of TCR and UMI appeared more than ten times on average. In non-small cell lung cancer, the study made a quantitative comparison of TCR alpha and beta repertoires among multiple tumor regions, matched nontumor lung and blood.

The germline V gene (reference sequence) provides CDR1 LNHDA and CDR2 SQIVND. The CDR3 runs 14 amino acids, cysteine and phenylalanine included. Only CDR3 DNA is held: 42 bases, read in frame from base 1. Ends trimmed: V by 4 bases, J by 7 bases; bases unmatched to a gene: 5. A remark on this clonotype: Its antigen is unknown. Per-nucleotide qualities are absent, and no much larger clonotype sits a single base away.

The time point label of this sample denotes: sample taken at primary tumor resection. The donors were 72 patients from the lung TRACERx cohort who had early-stage, untreated non-small cell lung cancer. Whole RNA extracted from tumor and nontumor lung tissue, or from cryopreserved PBMC samples, was used for TCR sequencing without cell sorting. A patient was chosen for TCR sequencing only when enough RNA was available from at least two tumor regions. The library was made by 5' RACE. The listed sequencing device is NextSeq 500. In the TCR library protocol, a unique molecular identifier was attached to each TCR cDNA molecule so that PCR and sequencing errors could be corrected. In the original analysis: TCR identification, UMI-based error correction and CDR3 extraction were performed with Decombinator tools. Expanded TCRs were defined as those above a frequency of 2 per 1,000, corresponding to the top 1% of the tumor frequency distribution. Rényi diversity was computed with the R vegan package after subsampling each repertoire 100 times to 5,000 TCRs. To build CDR3 similarity networks, amino acid triplet string-kernel similarity was used, and CDR3s were connected when their pairwise similarity was above 0.82. TCRdb trimmed the raw reads at Q25, called clones with MiXCR and kept productive beta chains. Rows with a matching CDR3 protein are joined into one entry that keeps the most common DNA and genes. TCRdb, not the authors, supplied the V and J calls. Within this sample are approximately 39,000 distinct CDR3 sequences, with under 8% of them counted one time only. Approximately 28% of the sample is taken by the ten largest.

Beyond this particular receptor, the publication reports: Additional single-cell paired TCR alpha and beta sequencing was considered necessary to confirm, at a functional level, the hypothesis that regional TCRs recognize regional mutations. Ubiquitous expanded tumor TCRs were detected in blood more often at tumor resection than at routine follow-up.

Recombination connected TRBV19 to TRBJ2-1, with 9 bases matching TRBD1. The receptor was isolated from a female donor with early-stage non-small cell lung cancer. The sequencing here drew on PBMCs, taken at surgery. The sequence in DNA is TGTGCCAGTAGTAGGGACAGGGTCACGAATGAGCAGTTCTTC. This codes for CASSRDRVTNEQFF.